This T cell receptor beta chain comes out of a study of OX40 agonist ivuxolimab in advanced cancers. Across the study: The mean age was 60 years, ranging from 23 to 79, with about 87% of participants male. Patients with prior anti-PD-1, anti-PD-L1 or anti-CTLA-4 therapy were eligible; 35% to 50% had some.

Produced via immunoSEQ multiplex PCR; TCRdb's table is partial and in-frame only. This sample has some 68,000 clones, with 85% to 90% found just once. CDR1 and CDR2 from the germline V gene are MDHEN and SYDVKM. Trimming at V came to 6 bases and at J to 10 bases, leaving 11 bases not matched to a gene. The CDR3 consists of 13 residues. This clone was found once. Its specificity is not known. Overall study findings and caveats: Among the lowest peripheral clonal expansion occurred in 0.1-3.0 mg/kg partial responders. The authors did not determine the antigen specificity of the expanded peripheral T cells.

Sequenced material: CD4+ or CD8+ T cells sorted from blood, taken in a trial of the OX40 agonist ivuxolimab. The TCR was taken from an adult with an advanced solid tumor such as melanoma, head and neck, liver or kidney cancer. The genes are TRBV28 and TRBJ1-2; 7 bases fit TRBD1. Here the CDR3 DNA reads TGTGCCAGCAGGGGGGGACAGACTAGATACTACACCTTC. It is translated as CASRGGQTRYYTF.